Listed below are T cell receptor beta chains from one sample, sequenced in a study of blood T cells in healthy people across ages. TCRdb re-called the 5' RACE reads with MiXCR, one entry per CDR3 protein. The repertoire has approximately 2,000,000 distinct CDR3 sequences, roughly two fifths of them found once; the top ten carry more than 20%. The sequenced sample was blood. The receptors stem from a human donor in good health. CDR3s include the opening cysteine and the closing phenylalanine or tryptophan. A D gene is named only where the DNA matches it firmly. Clone size is given for some rows only: seen once, a few or many times, or a class if the clone is expanded.

V,size,length,D,J,CDR3,DNA
TRBV11-2,many,14,.,TRBJ2-7,CASSHAGQSYEQYF,TGTGCCAGCAGCCATGCGGGACAGTCCTACGAGCAGTACTTC
TRBV5-1,once,15,TRBD1,TRBJ1-5,CASSSTGVMGQPQHF,TGCGCCAGCAGCTCAACAGGGGTAATGGGTCAGCCCCAGCATTTT
TRBV12-3/TRBV12-4,.,14,TRBD2,TRBJ2-5,CASTHSGGGETQYF,TGTGCCAGCACCCACTCGGGGGGTGGAGAGACCCAGTACTTC
TRBV20-1,.,15,.,TRBJ2-7,CSARIAGRSSYEQYF,TGCAGTGCTAGAATCGCGGGACGAAGCTCCTACGAGCAGTACTTC
TRBV4-3,.,15,TRBD1,TRBJ1-2,CASSLVQGAPYGYTF,TGCGCCAGCAGCCTAGTACAGGGGGCACCTTATGGCTACACCTTC
TRBV6-5,.,16,TRBD1,TRBJ1-1,CASSYFPGQENTEAFF,TGTGCCAGCAGTTATTTTCCCGGACAGGAGAACACTGAAGCTTTCTTT
TRBV29-1,.,16,.,TRBJ2-2,CSAALTRTANTGELFF,TGCAGCGCCGCATTAACCCGGACAGCGAACACCGGGGAGCTGTTTTTT
TRBV6-1,.,16,TRBD1,TRBJ2-7,CAGSEIVGQGAGEQYF,TGTGCCGGCAGTGAAATAGTGGGCCAGGGGGCTGGCGAGCAGTACTTC
TRBV28,few,15,.,TRBJ2-7,CASSPRTGGWVEQYF,TGTGCCAGCAGTCCCCGGACAGGAGGGTGGGTTGAGCAGTACTTC
TRBV7-2,few,12,.,TRBJ1-1,CASSFEPREAFF,TGTGCCAGCAGCTTTGAGCCCCGTGAAGCTTTCTTT
TRBV11-2,few,16,TRBD1,TRBJ1-2,CASSLEGRNRGIGYTF,TGTGCCAGCAGCTTAGAAGGTCGTAACAGGGGGATTGGCTACACCTTC
TRBV29-1,many,13,.,TRBJ1-2,CSADSGGDYGYTF,TGCAGCGCGGACTCCGGGGGGGACTATGGCTACACCTTC
TRBV20-1,.,14,.,TRBJ2-3,CSASSVAATDTQYF,TGCAGTGCTAGCTCGGTAGCGGCCACAGATACGCAGTATTTT
TRBV4-2,.,17,TRBD2,TRBJ2-6,CASSPRGGGTGANVLTF,TGTGCCAGCAGCCCGCGTGGGGGGGGAACTGGGGCCAACGTCCTGACTTTC
TRBV6-1,.,12,TRBD2,TRBJ2-7,CVVAGSSYEQYF,TGTGTCGTAGCGGGGAGCTCCTACGAGCAGTACTTC
TRBV7-9,.,16,TRBD1,TRBJ1-2,CASSPDREPNNYGYTF,TGTGCCAGCAGCCCGGACAGGGAACCCAATAACTATGGCTACACCTTC
TRBV12-3/TRBV12-4,.,16,.,TRBJ2-5,CASRARGGGHMLTQYF,TGTGCCAGCAGGGCTAGGGGGGGGGGTCATATGTTGACCCAGTACTTC
TRBV5-1,many,14,.,TRBJ2-3,CASSLAQSTDTQYF,TGTGCCAGCAGCTTAGCACAGAGCACAGATACGCAGTATTTT
TRBV5-1,.,14,.,TRBJ2-5,CASSGGRYQETQYF,TGCGCCAGCAGCGGCGGTCGTTACCAAGAGACCCAGTACTTC
TRBV20-1,.,13,.,TRBJ1-2,CSALNSHNYGYTF,TGCAGTGCCCTGAACAGCCACAACTATGGCTACACCTTC
TRBV14,.,21,TRBD1,TRBJ1-5,CASSQDLGWGQGERDNQPQHF,TGTGCCAGCAGCCAAGATCTTGGATGGGGACAGGGGGAACGGGACAATCAGCCCCAGCATTTT
TRBV4-1,.,13,.,TRBJ1-1,CASRALGASEAFF,TGCGCCAGCAGGGCCTTAGGGGCCAGTGAAGCTTTCTTT
TRBV7-2,many,15,.,TRBJ2-1,CATKASGSSYNEQFF,TGTGCCACCAAAGCTTCGGGAAGCTCCTACAATGAGCAGTTCTTC
TRBV12-3/TRBV12-4,.,14,TRBD1,TRBJ2-7,CASTRTGGPYEQYF,TGTGCCAGCACACGGACAGGAGGTCCCTACGAGCAGTACTTC
TRBV6-5,.,15,TRBD1,TRBJ1-1,CASSYDGQGGTEAFF,TGTGCCAGCAGCTACGACGGACAGGGCGGAACTGAAGCTTTCTTT
TRBV15,few,13,.,TRBJ1-2,CATSRDKEYGYTF,TGTGCCACCAGCCGGGACAAGGAGTATGGCTACACCTTC
TRBV3-1,.,16,.,TRBJ2-1,CASSQDSKTSYNEQFF,TGTGCCAGCAGCCAAGATTCTAAGACTAGCTACAATGAGCAGTTCTTC
TRBV6-6,.,15,.,TRBJ1-2,CASSYSQAGDGGYTF,TGTGCCAGCAGTTACTCCCAGGCAGGCGACGGAGGCTACACCTTC
TRBV29-1,.,11,.,TRBJ2-5,CSGGHYNEQYF,TGCAGCGGGGGACACTACAATGAGCAGTACTTC
TRBV6-6,.,13,.,TRBJ1-2,CASTPAGFDGYTF,TGTGCCAGCACCCCGGCGGGGTTTGATGGCTACACCTTC
TRBV24-1,.,13,.,TRBJ1-2,CATSAGVEYGYTF,TGTGCCACCAGTGCCGGGGTGGAGTATGGCTACACCTTC
TRBV29-1,.,12,.,TRBJ1-2,CSVETGLGGYTF,TGCAGCGTTGAAACGGGGTTAGGTGGCTACACCTTC
TRBV20-1,few,12,.,TRBJ2-3,CSASAGSDTQYF,TGCAGTGCTAGTGCCGGATCAGATACGCAGTATTTT
TRBV4-2,.,16,.,TRBJ2-3,CASSQGNGGSTDTQYF,TGTGCCAGCAGCCAAGGCAACGGGGGTAGCACAGATACGCAGTATTTT
TRBV20-1,few,14,TRBD1,TRBJ1-4,CSAEGGQWHEKLFF,TGCAGTGCTGAGGGGGGACAGTGGCATGAAAAACTGTTTTTT
TRBV10-3,.,13,TRBD1,TRBJ2-7,CAIKGQGLYEQYF,TGTGCCATCAAGGGACAGGGCCTCTACGAGCAGTACTTC
TRBV7-2,.,15,TRBD2,TRBJ2-1,CASSLEGLASYEQFF,TGTGCCAGCAGCTTAGAGGGACTAGCTTCCTACGAGCAGTTCTTC
TRBV7-9,.,15,TRBD1,TRBJ2-1,CASSRRTGDYNEQFF,TGTGCCAGCAGCCGTCGGACAGGCGACTACAATGAGCAGTTCTTC
TRBV29-1,.,14,TRBD1,TRBJ1-2,CSARRATGIYGYTF,TGCAGCGCCCGCAGGGCGACAGGGATCTATGGCTACACCTTC
TRBV5-1,.,14,.,TRBJ1-2,CASSPQTGSGGYTF,TGCGCCAGCAGCCCTCAAACAGGTTCGGGCGGCTACACCTTC
TRBV6-6,.,14,.,TRBJ1-5,CASSYRQADQPQHF,TGTGCCAGCAGTTACAGGCAAGCAGATCAGCCCCAGCATTTT
TRBV29-1,.,13,.,TRBJ1-2,CSVGAGTIYGYTF,TGCAGCGTTGGGGCAGGGACAATCTATGGCTACACCTTC
TRBV7-9,.,16,TRBD1,TRBJ1-6,CASTPGDRGRRSPLHF,TGTGCCAGCACCCCGGGCGACAGGGGGCGAAGATCACCCCTCCACTTT
TRBV5-6,.,15,.,TRBJ1-4,CASSEHPGANEKLFF,TGTGCCAGCAGCGAACACCCTGGGGCTAATGAAAAACTGTTTTTT
TRBV7-9,.,16,.,TRBJ1-1,CASGVHSGTLGTEAFF,TGTGCCAGCGGGGTGCACTCCGGGACCTTGGGAACTGAAGCTTTCTTT
TRBV28,few,14,.,TRBJ2-5,CAIGKLTGPRTQYF,TGTGCCATCGGAAAATTGACGGGGCCGAGGACCCAGTACTTC
TRBV6-1,.,12,.,TRBJ2-7,CASNRATYEQYF,TGTGCCAGCAACAGGGCGACCTACGAGCAGTACTTC
TRBV7-2,.,19,TRBD2,TRBJ2-4,CASSLARMSGGGRMNIQYF,TGTGCCAGCAGCTTAGCAAGAATGTCGGGAGGGGGACGTATGAACATTCAGTACTTC
TRBV28,few,12,.,TRBJ1-2,CASSGAPYGYTF,TGTGCCAGCAGTGGTGCCCCCTATGGCTACACCTTC
TRBV29-1,.,16,.,TRBJ1-1,CSAEWVQWFVNTEAFF,TGCAGCGCCGAGTGGGTCCAATGGTTCGTGAACACTGAAGCTTTCTTT
TRBV9,.,14,TRBD1,TRBJ1-1,CASSVQGALTEAFF,TGTGCCAGCAGCGTACAGGGGGCCCTCACTGAAGCTTTCTTT
TRBV20-1,few,11,.,TRBJ2-1,CSASSDNEQFF,TGCAGTGCTTCGTCCGACAATGAGCAGTTCTTC
TRBV12-3/TRBV12-4,.,14,TRBD1,TRBJ1-2,CASSWGQRNHGYTF,TGTGCCAGCAGTTGGGGACAGAGAAACCATGGCTACACCTTC
TRBV27,many,11,.,TRBJ2-7,CASGRSYEQYF,TGTGCCAGCGGGAGGTCCTACGAGCAGTACTTC
TRBV29-1,.,14,TRBD1,TRBJ2-2,CSGRTGDSTGELFF,TGCAGCGGCAGAACAGGGGATTCTACCGGGGAGCTGTTTTTT
TRBV7-6,.,14,TRBD1,TRBJ2-1,CASSLIGTGDGQFF,TGTGCCAGCAGCTTAATCGGGACAGGGGATGGGCAGTTCTTC
TRBV7-6,.,16,.,TRBJ1-5,CASSLASGYSNQPQHF,TGTGCCAGCAGCTTAGCGTCAGGATATAGCAATCAGCCCCAGCATTTT